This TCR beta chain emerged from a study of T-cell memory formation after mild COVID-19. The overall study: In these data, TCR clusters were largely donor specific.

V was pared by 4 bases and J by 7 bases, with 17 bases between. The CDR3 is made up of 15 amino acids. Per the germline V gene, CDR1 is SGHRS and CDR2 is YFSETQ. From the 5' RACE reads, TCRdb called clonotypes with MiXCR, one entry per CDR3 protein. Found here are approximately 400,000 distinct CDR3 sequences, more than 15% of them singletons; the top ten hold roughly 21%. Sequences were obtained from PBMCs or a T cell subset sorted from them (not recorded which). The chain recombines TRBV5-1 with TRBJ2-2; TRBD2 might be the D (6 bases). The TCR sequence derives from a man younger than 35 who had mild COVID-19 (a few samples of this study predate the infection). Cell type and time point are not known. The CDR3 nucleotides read TGCGCCAGCAGCCGCCTTGGGGGGAACGGCGGGGAGCTGTTTTTT. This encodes CASSRLGGNGGELFF.